The present T cell receptor (beta chain) was sequenced within a study of T cells in Graves' hyperthyroidism and ophthalmopathy. Whole-study context: Peripheral blood was acquired at first diagnosis, ahead of any therapy whatsoever. Whole-study results and caveats: Blood held most thyroid clonotypes expanded above 0.001 frequency.

Regarding this clonotype: Its cognate antigen is unknown.

Amplification of TCR beta CDR3 regions was performed using RNA transcripts as template. First-round RT-PCR targeting the TCR CDR3 was performed with the HTBI primer set. Each CDR3 protein gets one entry after TCRdb re-called the multiplex PCR reads with MiXCR. This table holds fewer than 25,000 distinct CDR3 sequences, roughly 49% found once. This CDR3 spans 14 amino acids. Germline CDR1 is SGHRS and CDR2 is YFSETQ. V lost 5 bases to trimming and J lost 8 bases; unmatched junction nucleotides: 6. Hyperthyroidism, newly diagnosed and lasting under 2 months, affected patients aged 18 to 65. At first hyperthyroidism diagnosis, before any ophthalmopathy symptoms, the blood sample was collected.

The chain combines TRBV5-1 with TRBJ1-4; 10 positions match TRBD1. This receptor was identified in a woman in her thirties or forties with Graves' hyperthyroidism that later progressed to Graves' ophthalmopathy. Sequenced sample: blood. The CDR3: CASRAGTGAEKLFF. DNA for the CDR3: TGCGCCAGCAGGGCCGGGACAGGGGCCGAAAAACTGTTTTTT.